This T cell receptor (beta chain) was profiled in a study of T cell responses to AZD1222 COVID-19 vaccine. Study results and limitations: Repertoires were obtained only post-peak T cell response. Nearly half of spike-specific TCRs reportedly target variant regions that are unmutated in the B.1.351 and B.1.1.7 variants. There were mostly white British donors and more females than males, and clonal diversity was possibly underestimated.

This CDR3 contains 17 residues. Germline V gene data show CDR1 as MGHRA and CDR2 as YSYEKL. J gave up 2 bases and V 4 bases, and 11 bases lay outside the gene matches. The table came from immunoSEQ multiplex PCR; TCRdb's copy has only in-frame clones and leaves some out. Here the sample spans 100,000 or so clones, roughly 90% being singletons. As regards this clone: As yet, its antigen is unknown.

The chain carries TRBV4-1 and TRBJ2-7; 10 bases align to TRBD1. The source material was peripheral blood, sampled on day 0 of AZD1222 vaccination. This clonotype was sampled from an adult in good health. The CDR3 sequence is CASSPGQGPPGTYEQYF. The CDR3 bases are TGCGCCAGCAGCCCGGGACAGGGGCCCCCCGGGACCTACGAGCAGTACTTC.